This T cell receptor beta chain is from a study of CD8+CD57+ T cells in acquired aplastic anemia. Using genomic DNA as the template, TCR beta VDJ and CDR3 profiling was carried out. Each CDR3 protein gets one entry after TCRdb re-called the reads with MiXCR. The sample has more than 150,000 distinct CDR3 sequences, 40% to 50% seen once. This clonotype has only a few counts. This receptor was identified in a human donor in good health. The material sequenced was sorted CD4+, CD8+, or CD8+CD57+ T cells (not recorded which) from PBMCs.

The CDR3 spells CASSLALEAQETQYF. CDR3 in DNA: TGTGCCAGCAGCTTAGCGTTGGAGGCCCAAGAGACCCAGTACTTC. This chain joins TRBV7-9 and TRBJ2-5; tentative D call: TRBD2 (5 bases). The CDR3 sequence is 15 residues long. The V gene lost 0 bases and the J gene lost 1 base, with 9 bases spanning the gap. Germline V gives CDR1 SEHNR, CDR2 FQNEAQ (reference sequence).